The 8 T cell receptor beta chains below all came from one sample that was sequenced in a study of vaccination and CD4 T cells after COVID-19. Treatment: roughly 10-day PBMC culture with coronavirus spike peptide pools or control peptides (ViraFEST assay). These TCRs' antigens remain unknown. Cultured CD4+ T-cell DNA underwent Oncomine TCR Beta short-read sequencing. TCRdb passed the PCR reads through MiXCR, listing each CDR3 protein once. The data contain over 10,000 distinct CDR3 sequences, 79% of them seen just once; the ten biggest clones take up 28%. Sequenced sample: CD4+ T cells from blood, cultured in vitro. These receptor sequences come from a human donor who had recovered from COVID-19.

The rearrangement links TRBV20-1 to TRBJ2-7, with a tentative D call TRBD2 (6 bases). V lost 5 bases, J lost 7 bases, and 15 bases lay in between. Germline values: CDR1 DFQATT, CDR2 SNEGSKA (reference sequence). The CDR3 has 12 amino acids. The CDR3 loop reads CSAGGDLEEQYF. The CDR3 bases are TGCAGTGCTGGAGGGGACTTGGAAGAGCAGTACTTC.

The J gene is TRBJ1-1, the V gene TRBV6-5; D is unclear. Germline-derived CDR1 and CDR2 are MNHEY and SVGAGI. V gave up 2 bases and J gave up 1 base, with 14 bases separating them. The CDR3 runs 16 residues. CDR3 amino acids: CASSYGPGITNTEAFF. In DNA, the CDR3 is TGTGCCAGCAGTTACGGTCCGGGAATAACGAACACTGAAGCTTTCTTT.

This clonotype is large. V usage is TRBV20-1 and J usage is TRBJ1-2; the D gene is possibly TRBD1 (5 bases). Germline CDR1 reads DFQATT; CDR2 reads SNEGSKA (reference sequence). The CDR3 runs to 13 residues. Trimming pared 3 bases from V and 4 bases from J, leaving 12 bases between. The CDR3 nucleotides read TGCAGTGCTAGGGGGACGTTTAGCTATGGCTACACCTTC. Protein: CSARGTFSYGYTF.

The chain couples TRBV6-1 to TRBJ1-5, with 8 positions matching TRBD1. V was pared by 6 bases and J by 2 bases, with 12 bases of the junction left unmatched. Germline V gene sequence: CDR1 MNHNS, CDR2 SASEGT. The CDR3 consists of 17 residues. The CDR3 loop is CASRRQGSVGGNQPQHF. In nucleotides, the CDR3 is TGTGCCAGCAGACGACAGGGGAGTGTGGGTGGCAATCAGCCCCAGCATTTT.

The genes are TRBV28 and TRBJ1-2, with 11 bases identical to TRBD1. V trimming: 6 bases; J trimming: 7 bases; junction bases outside the gene matches: 10. CDR3 length: 15 amino acids. CDR1 is MDHEN and CDR2 is SYDVKM in the germline V gene. CDR3 bases: TGTGCCAGCAGACAACCGGGACAGGGGGTGGGTGGCTACACCTTC. Translated, it gives CASRQPGQGVGGYTF.

This clonotype was seen a handful of times. The gene calls are TRBV4-3 and TRBJ1-5; D is possibly TRBD1 (6 bases). This CDR3 contains 13 residues. Germline V gene sequence: CDR1 LGHNA, CDR2 YSLEER. V was clipped by 0 bases and J by 7 bases, with 7 bases between them. The CDR3 region is CASSQEGTQPQHF. For the CDR3, the DNA is TGCGCCAGCAGCCAAGAGGGGACACAGCCCCAGCATTTT.

Regarding this clonotype: One end of the junction is discordant with germline, which a read error may explain. The chain recombines TRBV7-8 with TRBJ2-1; 9 positions match TRBD2. Per germline, CDR1 SGHVS and CDR2 FQNEAQ. This CDR3 spans 16 amino acids. The CDR3 spells CASSLVASGIYNEQFF. The CDR3 DNA sequence: TGTGCCAGCAGTTTAGTTGCTAGCGGGATTTACAATGAGCAGTTCTTC. Complete variable domain (other parts from reference TRBV7-8 and TRBJ2-1): GAGVSQSPRYKVAKRGQDVALRCDPISGHVSLFWYQQALGQGPEFLTYFQNEAQLDKSGLPSDRFFAERPEGSVSTLKIQRTQQEDSAVYLCASSLVASGIYNEQFFGPGTRLTVL.

This chain joins TRBV30 and TRBJ1-2; perhaps TRBD1 as D (6 bases). Trimming removed 2 bases from V and 8 bases from J, with 9 bases in between. Germline V gene lookup returns CDR1 GTSNPN and CDR2 SVGIG (reference sequence). There are 11 residues in the CDR3. CDR3 nucleotide sequence: TGTGCCTGGAGTCGAGGGGGAGGCTACACCTTC. Translating it yields CAWSRGGGYTF.